Listed below are T cell receptor beta chains from one sample, sequenced in a study of T cell repertoires in cytomegalovirus infection. TCRdb redid the calling of the reads with MiXCR, one entry per CDR3 protein. The sample shows hundreds of thousands of distinct CDR3 sequences, around 11% of them seen only once. Sequenced: PBMCs. The receptors here all came from a human donor in good health (CMV status not recorded). Some clones in this sample may be carry-over from other donors' samples. Both conserved end residues are trimmed from each CDR3.

>TRBV20-1|TRBJ2-5
SARTGGPAETQY
>TRBV19|TRBJ2-3
ASSIRGGRQITDTQY
>TRBV4-1|TRBJ1-5
ASSQVVGGVGNQPQH
>TRBV20-1|TRBJ1-5
SARRRVRDNQPQH
>TRBV2|TRBJ1-1
ASSAGVRSTEAF
>TRBV28|TRBJ2-1
ASIPTPRQGGNEQF
>TRBV7-9|TRBJ2-7
ASSFETSTYEQY
>TRBV11-2|TRBJ2-3
ASSPGGGDWTSTDTQY
>TRBV7-3|TRBJ1-1
ASSRQGDTEAF
>TRBV6-1|TRBJ1-2
ASSNRQETNYGYT
>TRBV12-3/TRBV12-4|TRBJ2-2
ASRSGTVNTGELF
>TRBV6-5|TRBJ1-2
ASRKQGAYGYT
>TRBV19|TRBJ2-1
ASSLIAGTSGRGGEQF
>TRBV20-1|TRBJ1-1
SARDQQGAREAF
>TRBV6-2/TRBV6-3|TRBJ2-7
ASHPTGPLNEQY
>TRBV5-1|TRBJ2-1
ASSTQQVNEQF
>TRBV20-1|TRBJ2-6
SAIRGANVLT
>TRBV12-3/TRBV12-4|TRBJ1-2
ASSPHPNYGYT
>TRBV27|TRBJ1-1
ASSPRQGYDTEAF
>TRBV7-6|TRBJ2-7
ASSSGSGGAQEQY
>TRBV10-3|TRBJ2-1
AISEVGYEQF
>TRBV20-1|TRBJ1-5
SASEPVRVRPQH
>TRBV7-3|TRBJ2-3
ASSPEREGTTDTQY
>TRBV12-3/TRBV12-4|TRBJ2-5
ASSLGRGQETQC
>TRBV3-1|TRBJ1-2
ASSLRGQAFYGYT
>TRBV4-2|TRBJ2-7
ASSLPGLAGAGSYEQY
>TRBV7-6|TRBJ2-2
ASSLEYPGRYTGELF
>TRBV4-2|TRBJ1-5
ASSQALQGPGFRQPQH
>TRBV5-4|TRBJ1-1
ASWGNWGSEAF
>TRBV11-3|TRBJ2-1
ASSLDGTLNEQF
>TRBV7-6|TRBJ1-2
ASSLTPSRTGNYGYT
>TRBV30|TRBJ2-7
AWSVVFGEQY
>TRBV10-3|TRBJ2-1
AISLSNEQF
>TRBV3-1|TRBJ1-3
ASSQGSGRSSGNTIY
>TRBV18|TRBJ1-2
ASLAGQLTNYGYT
>TRBV29-1|TRBJ2-7
GVLGLAGSEQY
>TRBV5-1|TRBJ1-1
ASSLIGTEAF
>TRBV20-1|TRBJ2-7
SARKARDHEQY
>TRBV28|TRBJ1-1
ASSWTGEKEAF
>TRBV30|TRBJ1-2
AWSVVLLPTNGYT
>TRBV29-1|TRBJ2-1
SVGGQGVLYNEQF
>TRBV28|TRBJ2-7
AARGGASYEQY
>TRBV6-1|TRBJ2-3
ASRTLGRGLQDTQY
>TRBV27|TRBJ2-7
ASSLTGMYEQY